This T cell receptor beta chain was obtained from a study of cytotoxic CD8 clonotypes in ibrutinib-treated CLL. Only in-frame clones appear in the TCRdb table, and some are missing; sequencing was by immunoSEQ multiplex PCR. Of 110,000 to 150,000 clones in the sample, 80% to 95% were seen once. The junction had 6 bases not matched to a gene; V was cut back by 7 bases and J by 1 base. The CDR3 is made up of 15 amino acids. Per the germline V gene, CDR1 is ENHRY and CDR2 is SYGVKD. Sequenced here: PBMCs, sampled after 12 months of ibrutinib treatment. This clonotype was obtained from a human donor with chronic lymphocytic leukemia. The rearrangement links TRBV10-3 to TRBJ2-2, with 7 bases fitting TRBD2. The CDR3 loop is CAITSGAVNTGELFF. CDR3 sequence (DNA): TGTGCCATCACAAGCGGGGCCGTGAACACCGGGGAGCTGTTTTTT.